This T cell receptor beta chain came from a study of tumor and adjacent non-tumor tissue in lung cancer. At the level of the study: Patients were aged roughly 30 to 76, nine to eleven men and roughly 5 women, stage I to III. General study points: Tumor tissue had significantly higher TCR diversity than normal lung.

The template was RNA from unsorted bulk tissue. Newly diagnosed lung cancer patients had thoracic surgery in China, August–late 2014, without prior chemotherapy. A modified ARM-PCR protocol with three rounds of nested PCR amplified TCRbeta. TCRdb re-called the multiplex PCR reads with MiXCR, one entry per CDR3 protein. This table has under 150,000 distinct CDR3 sequences, approximately 64% appearing once. Regarding this clonotype: The target antigen is unknown.

Trimming stripped 3 bases from V and 0 bases from J, with 21 bases between. CDR1 is MNHEY and CDR2 is SVGAGI in the germline V gene. The CDR3 consists of 18 residues. The source material was lung tumor tissue. This receptor was identified in a man aged 55 to 70 with small cell lung cancer. The chain has TRBV6-5 and TRBJ2-7, with a possible D match to TRBD2 (6 bases). CDR3 protein: CASSYSATTGVFSYEQYV. CDR3 DNA sequence: TGTGCCAGCAGTTATTCCGCAACTACGGGGGTCTTCTCCTACGAGCAGTACGTC.